This is a list of T cell receptor beta chains from one sample in a study of shared clonotypes between healthy human individuals. The table came from immunoSEQ multiplex PCR; TCRdb's copy has only in-frame clones and leaves some out. The sample lists about 1 million clones, about 80% occurring once. Sample: memory CD4+ T cells sorted from blood. The source of these receptors is a man aged 18 to 29 in good health. Each CDR3 is given with its conserved first and last residue. A D gene is named only where the DNA matches it firmly. Only some rows state a clone size, as once, few, many or a class for expanded clones.

v_gene,d_gene,abundance,j_gene,CDR3nt,CDR3aa
TRBV5-1,NA,NA,TRBJ2-3,TGCGCCAGCAGCTCCGGGACTTACGACACAGATACGCAGTATTTT,CASSSGTYDTDTQYF
TRBV5-4,TRBD1,NA,TRBJ2-7,TGTGCCAGCAGCTCCGGGACAGGGGTGGGCGAGCAGTACTTC,CASSSGTGVGEQYF
TRBV7-2,NA,NA,TRBJ2-5,TGTGCCAGCAGCTTATTTAGGGGCTCTGGGGTCCAAGAGACCCAGTACTTC,CASSLFRGSGVQETQYF
TRBV6-1,NA,NA,TRBJ1-2,TGTGCCAGCAGCCAGACGGGACGGACCTATGGCTACACCTTC,CASSQTGRTYGYTF
TRBV5-6,NA,once,TRBJ1-5,TGTGCCAGCAGCTTATATAGGAGGGGTGGCAATCAGCCCCAGCATTTT,CASSLYRRGGNQPQHF
TRBV28,TRBD1,NA,TRBJ1-5,TGTGCCAGCAGCGGTATGGGACAGGGTTTCAAGCCCCAGCATTTT,CASSGMGQGFKPQHF
TRBV6-5,NA,NA,TRBJ2-7,TGTGCCAGCAGTTACTCCGGGCAGGGCTCCTACGAGCAGTACTTC,CASSYSGQGSYEQYF
TRBV7-8,TRBD1,once,TRBJ1-4,TGTGCCAGCAGCACGGCAACAGGGGAAACTAATGAAAAACTGTTTTTT,CASSTATGETNEKLFF
TRBV27,NA,NA,TRBJ1-2,TGTGCCAGCAGTTTAGGGGTAGGGGATGGCTACACCTTC,CASSLGVGDGYTF
TRBV6-5,NA,once,TRBJ1-6,TGTGCCAGCAGTTTCAGGACAGATAATAATTCACCCCTCCACTTT,CASSFRTDNNSPLHF
TRBV19,TRBD2,NA,TRBJ2-3,TGTGCCAGTAGTTTTGGACTAGCGACTATTCCAGATACGCAGTATTTT,CASSFGLATIPDTQYF
TRBV28,NA,NA,TRBJ1-1,TGTGCCAGCAGTCCTGGACAGCTCCTTCACACTGAAGCTTTCTTT,CASSPGQLLHTEAFF
TRBV5-4,TRBD1,NA,TRBJ2-7,TGTGCCAGCAGCTTTGTCCAGGGGGCGTATGGCGAGCAGTACTTC,CASSFVQGAYGEQYF
TRBV10-3,NA,NA,TRBJ1-2,TGTGCCACCTCCGACGGAGCCTATGGCTACACCTTC,CATSDGAYGYTF
TRBV19,TRBD1,NA,TRBJ1-2,TGTGCCAGTAGTCCGGGACAGTTCATGGGTGGCTACACCTTC,CASSPGQFMGGYTF
TRBV7-9,TRBD1,once,TRBJ1-6,TGTGCCAGCAGCTCGCAGGGGACAGTTAATTCACCCCTCCACTTT,CASSSQGTVNSPLHF
TRBV7-2,NA,NA,TRBJ1-5,TGTGCCAGCAGCCTACGCTCGGGGCAGCCCCAGCATTTT,CASSLRSGQPQHF
TRBV4-1,NA,NA,TRBJ1-6,TGCGCCAGCAGCCTCGAAGGGGCCGATATTTCCGATAATTCACCCCTCCACTTT,CASSLEGADISDNSPLHF
TRBV5-1,NA,NA,TRBJ1-1,TGCGCCAGCAGATATTACACAGAGAACACTGAAGCTTTCTTT,CASRYYTENTEAFF
TRBV12-5,NA,few,TRBJ2-1,TGTGCTAGTGGTTTGGTAGGGTGGCAGGATTTAGATGAGCAGTTCTTC,CASGLVGWQDLDEQFF
TRBV7-2,TRBD1,NA,TRBJ1-5,TGTGCCAGCAGTTCTACAGGGGTTGGAAGCAATCAGCCCCAGCATTTT,CASSSTGVGSNQPQHF
TRBV16,NA,NA,TRBJ2-2,TGTGCCAGCAGCCAATCTGGGCAGTCCACCGGGGAGCTGTTTTTT,CASSQSGQSTGELFF
TRBV13,TRBD1,NA,TRBJ2-2,TGTGCCAGCAGCCAGGACAGGGTCCCCGGGGAGCTGTTTTTT,CASSQDRVPGELFF
TRBV11-1,NA,NA,TRBJ2-1,TGTGCCAGCAGCTTAGAATTTGCGGCGGGAATCGATTACAATGAGCAGTTCTTC,CASSLEFAAGIDYNEQFF
TRBV7-9,TRBD1,NA,TRBJ2-4,TGTGCCAGCAGCCCAAAGGACAGGGGGCGGGTGGCCAAAAACATTCAGTACTTC,CASSPKDRGRVAKNIQYF
TRBV6-1,NA,NA,TRBJ2-2,TGTGCCAGCAGGATACAGGGCGCCGGGGAGCTGTTTTTT,CASRIQGAGELFF
TRBV10-3,NA,many,TRBJ2-4,TGTGCCATCAGCCCCACAGGCCCGATGGTCAAAAACATTCAGTACTTC,CAISPTGPMVKNIQYF
TRBV7-2,TRBD1,NA,TRBJ2-5,TGTGCCAGCGGGTGGGGACAGGGGAGCCAAGAGACCCAGTACTTC,CASGWGQGSQETQYF
TRBV5-4,NA,NA,TRBJ2-1,TGTGCCAGCAGCTTTCCACAGGGACCCAATGAGCAGTTCTTC,CASSFPQGPNEQFF
TRBV5-4,TRBD2,NA,TRBJ2-6,TGTGCCAGCAGCGCGGCGGGGGCTGGGGCCAACGTCCTGACTTTC,CASSAAGAGANVLTF
TRBV15,NA,NA,TRBJ2-5,TGTGCCACCAGGATATCCGACCGGTCAGGGACCCAGTACTTC,CATRISDRSGTQYF
TRBV6-5,NA,NA,TRBJ1-1,TGTGCCAGCAGGTCCGGGCAGCCGAACACTGAAGCTTTCTTT,CASRSGQPNTEAFF
TRBV19,NA,once,TRBJ1-5,TGTGCCAGTAGTCTCGGGACACTTAATCAGCCCCAGCATTTT,CASSLGTLNQPQHF
TRBV5-4,NA,NA,TRBJ2-5,TGTGCCAGCAGCCGGAGGGGTCCCACCACGACCCAGTACTTC,CASSRRGPTTTQYF
TRBV18,NA,NA,TRBJ1-4,TGTGCCAGCTCACCTAGGGTCAGCGAAAAACTGTTTTTT,CASSPRVSEKLFF
TRBV2,NA,many,TRBJ2-6,TGTGCCAGCAGCGGACTTGGGGTGGCCTACTCTGGGGCCAACGTCCTGACTTTC,CASSGLGVAYSGANVLTF
TRBV20-1,NA,NA,TRBJ1-1,TGCAGTGCTTATATGAACACTGAAGCTTTCTTT,CSAYMNTEAFF
TRBV21-1,NA,NA,TRBJ2-1,TGTGCCAGCAGCAAAGAGCTTCTAGCCTACAATGAGCAGTTCTTC,CASSKELLAYNEQFF
TRBV19,NA,NA,TRBJ1-1,TGTGCCAGTCTGGGGTGGGGGAGCCCGGGCACTGAAGCTTTCTTT,CASLGWGSPGTEAFF
TRBV18,NA,NA,TRBJ1-3,TGTGCCAGCTCACCAGACTCAGGTCCTGGAAACACCATATATTTT,CASSPDSGPGNTIYF